This T cell receptor beta chain was retrieved from a study of metastatic and nonmetastatic thyroid tumors. At least ten counts were recorded for this clone. Its ends do not fully match the called genes, so a read error is possible. Prior to thyroid surgery, none of the patients had received any treatment. Germline values: CDR1 MNHNS, CDR2 SASEGT. This CDR3 has 15 amino acids. TCRdb called clones again from the PCR reads with MiXCR. The sample lists tens of thousands of clones; 20% to 30% were seen once. The TCR sequence derives from a male donor with papillary thyroid cancer or a benign thyroid nodule (not recorded which). Some clones in this sample may be carry-over from other donors' samples. Sequencing input: blood. V usage is TRBV6-1 and J usage is TRBJ2-3; D is uncertain. CDR3 sequence (DNA): TGTGCCAGCAGTGAATCTGGCAGCCGCACAGATACGCGGTATTTT. Translating it yields CASSESGSRTDTRYF.